This TCR beta chain appears in the sequencing data of a study of control samples from healthy donors and cancer patients. Method: immunoSEQ multiplex PCR; TCRdb's copy keeps in-frame clones and lacks some. The sample consists of under 95,000 clones, roughly 80% of them appearing once. This clone has only a few counts. The CDR3 length is 20 residues. Germline CDR1 MDHEN, CDR2 SYDVKM. With V trimmed by 5 bases and J by 0 bases, 15 bases remained unmatched. Sequencing input: blood. The chain is built from TRBV28 and TRBJ2-1; 11 bases match TRBD2. The receptor was derived from a man aged 45-60 years in good health. The CDR3 sequence: CASSLGVGLAGLSSYNEQFF. The CDR3, as DNA: TGTGCCAGCAGTCTAGGTGTAGGACTAGCGGGTTTAAGCTCCTACAATGAGCAGTTCTTC.